The source of this TCR beta chain is a study of blood T cell repertoires in COVID-19 (dated by TCRdb to the early 2020s). Broadly, across the study: Samples covering the acute and convalescent phases of COVID-19 were provided by collaborators in the United States, Italy and Spain. The material from the prospective study consisted of cDNA or gDNA derived from T cells, B-cell-depleted T cells, or PBMCs. The dataset comprised deeply sampled blood TCRbeta repertoires from subjects exposed to, actively infected with, or recovered from COVID-19. The repertoires were released in a freely available public database intended as a resource for research on the immune response to SARS-CoV-2. Samples were obtained from the ongoing ImmuneRACE study (first 160 participants) and from about 1,300 subjects provided by 6 global collaborators. Nearly every sample came with metadata listing a de-identified subject ID, COVID-19 status, age in years and sex. HLA class I and class II types, where available, came from metadata supplied by the sample provider rather than from assay-based typing.

TCRbeta CDR3 regions were amplified from genomic DNA using the immunoSEQ Assay, a bias-controlled multiplex PCR. As for the original processing: Nucleated cell counts per sample were estimated from amplification of reference gene primers within the assay. To quantify the absolute abundance of each unique TCRbeta CDR3 rearrangement, sequence reads were collapsed and filtered. For each sample, productive Simpson clonality was calculated as the square root of Simpson's diversity index over productive rearrangements. TCRdb holds this immuneACCESS table with in-frame rearrangements only. Some clones are missing; in checked studies, unresolved V genes explain under half, and the rest has no known cause. Clonal size and the V and J genes are those of that table, whereas D and trimming came from the DNA. This sample comprises roughly 300,000 clones, around 87% of them detected only once. Of the sample, 7.8% is held by the ten largest clones.

Notes on this clone: It has no known antigen specificity. Per-base quality was not reported, and no clone a single base away is much larger than it.

The CDR3 sequence holds 13 residues, the cysteine and phenylalanine included. The DNA shown is the 39-base CDR3, in frame from base 1. Per the germline V gene, SGHDT is the CDR1 and YYEEEE is the CDR2. Trimming costs V 3 bases and J 5 bases, and their ends lie 10 bases apart. Summary of the overall study and its limitations: Clinical and demographic metadata were provided uncurated, with the amount varying by source and participant.

Another Seattle source contributed samples from volunteer blood donors who had recovered from COVID-19. Whole blood was collected in K2EDTA tubes by collaborating institutions according to the institutions' own protocols. For TCRbeta analysis, collaborators shipped samples as frozen whole blood, isolated PBMCs, or DNA extracted from either of those sample types. The specimen was peripheral blood. The sequence is built from TRBV5-6 and TRBJ2-3; there is no confident call for the D gene. The source is a woman aged 50 to 60 who had recovered from COVID-19. The CDR3 here reads CASSYPHLDTQYF. The nucleotide sequence reads as follows: TGTGCCAGCAGCTACCCTCACTTAGATACGCAGTATTTT. The reference TRBV5-6 and TRBJ2-3 proteins fill in what lies around the CDR3, so the full variable domain reads DAGVTQSPTHLIKTRGQQVTLRCSPKSGHDTVSWYQQALGQGPQFIFQYYEEEERQRGNFPDRFSGHQFPNYSSELNVNALLLGDSALYLCASSYPHLDTQYFGPGTRLTVL.